The 29 T cell receptor beta chains given below trace back to one sample, sequenced in a study of blood T cell repertoires in COVID-19. Data came from immunoSEQ multiplex PCR; TCRdb stores just in-frame clones and leaves some out. The sample includes roughly 260,000 clones, about 89% of them seen just once. Material for sequencing was peripheral blood. The receptor set was obtained from a man aged 35 to 55 who had recovered from COVID-19.

This chain connects TRBV13 to TRBJ2-7; 7 bases line up with TRBD1. Germline values: CDR1 PRHDT, CDR2 FYEKMQ (reference sequence). The length of the CDR3 is 16 residues. Germline trimming cut 5 bases from V and 0 bases from J; bases unmatched to any gene: 10. For the CDR3, the DNA is TGTGCCAGCAGCCTGACCCGGACAGGCGACTCCTACGAGCAGTACTTC. As protein: CASSLTRTGDSYEQYF.

The rearrangement joins TRBV6-5 to TRBJ2-2; 8 bases line up with TRBD1. Germline lookup yields CDR1 MNHEY and CDR2 SVGAGI. The CDR3 runs 15 residues. The trim removed 5 bases at V and 5 bases at J, leaving 7 bases unmatched. The CDR3 sequence: CASSPQDRGTGELFF. The CDR3, as DNA: TGTGCCAGCAGTCCCCAAGACAGGGGAACCGGGGAGCTGTTTTTT.

The rearrangement uses TRBV11-3 and TRBJ2-5; TRBD1 is a possible D gene (7 bases). The CDR3 runs 14 residues. V was trimmed by 5 bases and J by 4 bases, leaving 14 bases between them. Germline-derived CDR1 and CDR2 are SGHNT and YENEEA. CDR3 region: CASSPGGRGETQYF. DNA for the CDR3: TGTGCCAGCAGCCCAGGGGGGCGAGGAGAGACCCAGTACTTC.

The chain employs TRBV5-1 and TRBJ1-1, with D possibly matching TRBD1 (6 bases). Between the trimmed V and J ends, which lost 6 bases and 0 bases, there was a span of 12 bases. The CDR3 has 14 amino acids. The germline gives CDR1 SGHRS, CDR2 YFSETQ. CDR3 nucleotides: TGCGCCAGCACCCCGGACAGCTTGAACACTGAAGCTTTCTTT. It codes for CASTPDSLNTEAFF. Filled out from reference TRBV5-1 and TRBJ1-1, the complete variable domain reads KAGVTQTPRYLIKTRGQQVTLSCSPISGHRSVSWYQQTPGQGLQFLFEYFSETQRNKGNFPGRFSGRQFSNSRSEMNVSTLELGDSALYLCASTPDSLNTEAFFGQGTRLTVV.

The chain recombines TRBV5-1 with TRBJ2-3; the D gene is possibly TRBD2 (6 bases). Trimming removed 3 bases from V and 5 bases from J, with 22 bases in between. There are 17 residues in the CDR3. Germline CDR1 is SGHRS and CDR2 is YFSETQ. CDR3 DNA sequence: TGCGCCAGCAGCTCGGGGGATGGGGACTTGCGAAAAGATACGCAGTATTTT. It is translated as CASSSGDGDLRKDTQYF.

V usage is TRBV7-9 and J usage is TRBJ2-6; no definite D call. Trimming pared 4 bases from V and 0 bases from J, leaving 7 bases between. CDR3 length: 15 amino acids. The germline V gene has CDR1 SEHNR and CDR2 FQNEAQ (reference sequence). CDR3 sequence (DNA): TGTGCCAGCAGCTCTGTAGCCTCTGGGGCCAACGTCCTGACTTTC. This encodes CASSSVASGANVLTF. Supplemented by reference TRBV7-9 and TRBJ2-6, the full variable domain reads DTGVSQNPRHKITKRGQNVTFRCDPISEHNRLYWYRQTLGQGPEFLTYFQNEAQLEKSRLLSDRFSAERPKGSFSTLEIQRTEQGDSAMYLCASSSVASGANVLTFGAGSRLTVL.

The chain has TRBV6-6 and TRBJ2-2; perhaps TRBD2 as D (6 bases). Germline loops: CDR1 MNHNY, CDR2 SVGAGI (reference sequence). The germline V and J ends were trimmed by 4 bases and 4 bases, with 16 bases remaining between them. The CDR3 covers 16 residues. In DNA, the CDR3 is TGTGCCAGCAGTTCCCGGGAGTGGAAGCTCACCGGGGAGCTGTTTTTT. Protein sequence: CASSSREWKLTGELFF.

The rearrangement links TRBV27 to TRBJ2-2; TRBD2 matches at 9 bases. The CDR3 is made up of 16 amino acids. Germline loops: CDR1 MNHEY, CDR2 SMNVEV (reference sequence). V was pared by 7 bases and J by 1 base, with 7 bases of the junction left unmatched. The CDR3, as DNA: TGTGCCAGCACTCACCAGCGGGGGGAGAACACCGGGGAGCTGTTTTTT. It encodes CASTHQRGENTGELFF.

The J gene is TRBJ2-3, the V gene TRBV27; D is uncertain. This CDR3 has 15 residues. Looked up from germline, CDR1 is MNHEY and CDR2 is SMNVEV (reference sequence). Trimming left V 0 bases short and J 2 bases short, with 9 bases between. CDR3 amino acids: CASSLSQINTDTQYF. As DNA, the CDR3 is TGTGCCAGCAGTTTATCGCAGATCAACACAGATACGCAGTATTTT.

A single count supports this clone. V is TRBV5-6 and J is TRBJ2-3; a possible D gene is TRBD2 (5 bases). The CDR3 extends over 12 amino acids. In germline, CDR1 is SGHDT, CDR2 YYEEEE. Trimming removed 5 bases at V and 8 bases at J, with 12 bases between. DNA of the CDR3: TGTGCCAGCAGAAGGACTGAGGGTACGCAGTATTTT. It translates to CASRRTEGTQYF.

The chain is built from TRBV7-8 and TRBJ1-1; D is perhaps TRBD1 (6 bases). CDR1 and CDR2 from the germline V gene are SGHVS and FQNEAQ. The CDR3 spans 15 residues. Trimming pared 5 bases from V and 4 bases from J, leaving 17 bases between. Here the CDR3 reads CASSPSGGGGTEAFF. CDR3 DNA: TGTGCCAGCAGCCCATCCGGGGGAGGGGGCACTGAAGCTTTCTTT.

The CDR3 DNA is TGTGCCAGTAGTCCTTTGTCTTTCCGGGACAGGGGAATTTCTACCAAAAACATTCAGTACTTC. It encodes CASSPLSFRDRGISTKNIQYF. The chain recombines TRBV19 with TRBJ2-4; 10 bases align to TRBD1. Unmatched junction bases numbered 21, after V lost 5 bases and J lost 2 bases. This CDR3 has 21 residues. Germline V lookup: CDR1 LNHDA, CDR2 SQIVND (reference sequence).

This clone has only one observation. The chain employs TRBV6-6 and TRBJ1-1; D is possibly TRBD1 (6 bases). There are 16 residues in the CDR3. Trimming stripped 6 bases from V and 10 bases from J, with 27 bases between. Germline V gene lookup returns CDR1 MNHNY and CDR2 SVGAGI (reference sequence). The CDR3 sequence is CASRTGPQGRRILAFF. In nucleotides, the CDR3 is TGTGCCAGCAGAACGGGGCCCCAGGGGCGAAGGATCCTAGCTTTCTTT.

V usage is TRBV29-1 and J usage is TRBJ2-7; D is unresolved. Deletions cut 4 bases from V and 6 bases from J, with 13 bases between. Germline CDR1 and CDR2: SQVTM and ANQGSEA. The CDR3 sequence is 12 residues long. CDR3 in DNA: TGCAGCGTTGCTCTCCTCCTCGGCGAGCAGTACTTC. It codes for CSVALLLGEQYF.

This sequence joins TRBV12-3 or TRBV12-4 and TRBJ2-5, with D tentatively TRBD2 (5 bases). The CDR3 has 13 amino acids. V was trimmed by 3 bases and J by 4 bases, leaving 9 bases between them. Here the CDR3 reads CASSLWAGETQYF. CDR3 DNA: TGTGCCAGCAGTTTGTGGGCGGGAGAGACCCAGTACTTC.

The rearrangement joins TRBV5-5 to TRBJ2-7, with D perhaps TRBD1 (6 bases). The V end was cut by 1 base, the J end by 4 bases, with 12 bases between. Germline V gives CDR1 SGHKS, CDR2 YYEKEE (reference sequence). This CDR3 region has 14 residues. This chain's CDR3 is CASSLRGHLYEQYF. The DNA for the CDR3 is TGTGCCAGCAGCTTGCGGGGACACCTTTACGAGCAGTACTTC.

This chain uses TRBV27 with TRBJ2-7, with unresolved D. Trimming removed 4 bases at V and 3 bases at J, with 7 bases between. The CDR3 runs 12 residues. CDR1 and CDR2 from the germline V gene are MNHEY and SMNVEV (reference sequence). CDR3 sequence (DNA): TGTGCCAGCAGTTCGAACATCTACGAGCAGTACTTC. It translates to CASSSNIYEQYF.

This clone was picked up one time. The V gene is TRBV7-9, the J gene TRBJ1-1; D is possibly TRBD1 (5 bases). V was shortened by 5 bases and J by 4 bases, with 17 bases between the two germline ends. The CDR3 loop spans 15 amino acids. Germline CDR1 SEHNR, CDR2 FQNEAQ (reference sequence). For the CDR3, the DNA is TGTGCCAGCAGCCTGCTTGGGGGGTCGGGCACTGAAGCTTTCTTT. Protein product: CASSLLGGSGTEAFF.

The rearrangement joins TRBV7-2 to TRBJ2-1; 7 bases map to TRBD2. From germline, CDR1 is SGHTA and CDR2 FQGNSA. There are 15 residues in the CDR3. V was clipped by 4 bases and J by 1 base; unmatched bases: 4. The CDR3 DNA reads as TGTGCCAGCAGCTCCTGGGGGGGGTCCTACAATGAGCAGTTCTTC. Translating it yields CASSSWGGSYNEQFF.

This sequence joins TRBV5-4 and TRBJ2-3; 7 positions agree with TRBD2. The germline gives CDR1 SGHNT, CDR2 YYREEE (reference sequence). The CDR3 has 16 residues. V trimming: 4 bases; J trimming: 4 bases; junction bases outside the gene matches: 12. The CDR3 DNA follows: TGTGCCAGCAGCCCCTTGGGAGCGGGGCGCTCAGATACGCAGTATTTT. Translating gives CASSPLGAGRSDTQYF.

The chain joins TRBV7-3 to TRBJ2-7, with TRBD2 matching 10 bases. V shed 5 bases, J shed 2 bases, and the junction held 6 bases outside the gene matches. CDR3 length: 15 amino acids. Germline V CDR1 and CDR2: SGHTA, FQGTGA. The CDR3 DNA is TGTGCCAGCAGCCTTCTAGCGGGAGCTCCCTACGAGCAGTACTTC. Translated: CASSLLAGAPYEQYF.

Of note for this clone: Germline is not matched at one junction end, which may reflect a read error. In DNA, the CDR3 is TGTGCCAGCAGCTTGGCCAAGGGGACAGGGCTCTTC. It encodes CASSLAKGTGLF. This chain connects TRBV5-6 to TRBJ1-2, with 9 bases lining up with TRBD1. The germline gives CDR1 SGHDT, CDR2 YYEEEE. This CDR3 spans 12 amino acids.

The CDR3 DNA follows: TGTGCCAGCAGCCTCACACGTGAGCAGTACTTC. Protein sequence: CASSLTREQYF. The V and J genes are TRBV6-5 and TRBJ2-7; D not resolved. CDR3 size: 11 residues. Looked up from germline, CDR1 is MNHEY and CDR2 is SVGAGI. V was pared by 6 bases and J by 7 bases, with 10 bases between.

The J gene is TRBJ1-2, the V gene TRBV14; no clear D. The CDR3 is made up of 14 amino acids. Germline CDR1 SGHDN, CDR2 FVKESK. Between the trimmed V and J ends, which lost 1 base and 8 bases, there was a span of 14 bases. The CDR3 reads CASSQGSGVGGYTF. The CDR3 bases are TGTGCCAGCAGCCAAGGATCGGGTGTCGGAGGCTACACCTTC.

This clone was detected only a few times. The gene calls are TRBV3-1 (or the pseudogene TRBV3-2) and TRBJ1-6; D may be TRBD1 (5 bases). CDR3 length: 16 residues. Looked up from germline, CDR1 is LGHDT and CDR2 is YNNKEL (reference sequence). The V gene lost 2 bases and the J gene lost 3 bases, with 11 bases spanning the gap. CDR3 sequence reads: CASSQRGAFYNSPLHF. In nucleotides, the CDR3 is TGTGCCAGCAGCCAAAGGGGCGCCTTCTATAATTCACCCCTCCACTTT.

V usage is TRBV6-6 and J usage is TRBJ1-4; D uncertain. Germline-derived CDR1 and CDR2 are MNHNY and SVGAGI (reference sequence). V was clipped by 6 bases and J by 0 bases, with 14 bases between them. The CDR3 spans 16 residues. CDR3 amino acids: CASRHHLVATNEKLFF. The CDR3 region has the DNA TGTGCCAGCAGACACCACCTGGTCGCAACTAATGAAAAACTGTTTTTT.

A word on this clone: Other nucleotide sequences in the sample specify the same CDR3. V gene TRBV7-3 combines with J gene TRBJ2-5; 9 bases are shared with TRBD2. This CDR3 has 15 residues. Per germline, CDR1 SGHTA and CDR2 FQGTGA. The V segment lost 5 bases and the J segment 5 bases; nucleotides outside the gene matches: 9. CDR3 sequence (DNA): TGTGCCAGCAGCCAGGGTAGCGGGAGTGGGGAGACCCAGTACTTC. Translated: CASSQGSGSGETQYF.

The chain combines TRBV11-2 with TRBJ2-7; 9 bases match TRBD2. This CDR3 is 17 amino acids long. Trimming at V came to 7 bases and at J to 3 bases, leaving 16 bases not matched to a gene. Germline V gene lookup returns CDR1 SGHAT and CDR2 FQNNGV. For the CDR3, the DNA is TGTGCCAGCACTCCACCCGTGCGGGGGGGTCCCAACTACGAGCAGTACTTC. It codes for CASTPPVRGGPNYEQYF.

This clone was counted between two and nine times. The genes are TRBV11-3 and TRBJ2-1, with 11 bases lining up with TRBD2. V lost 1 base, J lost 1 base, and 6 bases stayed unmatched. The CDR3 extends over 18 amino acids. Germline CDR1 reads SGHNT; CDR2 reads YENEEA. The CDR3 nucleotides read TGTGCCAGCAGCTTAGGGTTTAGCGGGAGGGGATCCTACAATGAGCAGTTCTTC. Amino acids: CASSLGFSGRGSYNEQFF.